A selection of T cell receptor beta chains follows, all from one sample in a study of cytomegalovirus exposure and HLA in healthy donors. TCRdb keeps only in-frame clones here, not all; method: immunoSEQ multiplex PCR. Of under 150,000 clones in the sample, approximately 80% were seen once. Material for sequencing was PBMCs. The receptors stem from a man aged 45 to 65 in good health and CMV-seronegative. The CDR3 runs from the conserved cysteine through the conserved F or W. A D gene is named only where the DNA matches it firmly.

d_call	v_call	j_call	cdr3_nt	cdr3_aa
NA	TRBV2	TRBJ2-7	TGTGCCAGCACTCCGAGCAGGGTAACCTACGAGCAGTACTTC	CASTPSRVTYEQYF
NA	TRBV29-1	TRBJ2-2	TGCAGCGTTGCCACCCCGGGCAGGGGCACCGGGGAGCTGTTTTTT	CSVATPGRGTGELFF
TRBD1	TRBV27	TRBJ2-3	TGTGCCAGCAGTTTGATGACAGGGTATCACAGCACAGATACGCAGTATTTT	CASSLMTGYHSTDTQYF
NA	TRBV7-2	TRBJ1-5	TGTCCGGAGCCGAGGTGTAGCAATCAGCCCCAGCATTTT	CPEPRCSNQPQHF
NA	TRBV29-1	TRBJ1-2	TGCAGCGTTGAGGGGGCTTGGGGCTACACCTTC	CSVEGAWGYTF
TRBD1	TRBV7-9	TRBJ1-1	TGTGCCAGCAGCTCGCAGGGACAGGGGTCTGAAGCTTTCTTT	CASSSQGQGSEAFF
NA	TRBV29-1	TRBJ1-1	TGCAGCGTTGGGGTTGGCAACAGTAACACTGAAGCTTTCTTT	CSVGVGNSNTEAFF
TRBD1	TRBV7-2	TRBJ2-2	TGTGCCAGCAGCTCCGGGACAGGGGTTTACACCGGGGAGCTGTTTTTT	CASSSGTGVYTGELFF
TRBD1	TRBV5-1	TRBJ1-5	TGCGCCAGCAGCCCGGGACAGGGCGGGAGCAATCAGCCCCAGCATTTT	CASSPGQGGSNQPQHF
NA	TRBV7-9	TRBJ2-5	TGTGCCAGCAGCTTAATGGCACAAGAGACCCAGTACTTC	CASSLMAQETQYF
TRBD1	TRBV5-1	TRBJ1-1	TGCGCCAGCAGCTCGAATACAGGACAGGGGGTGACTGAAGCTTTCTTT	CASSSNTGQGVTEAFF
TRBD2	TRBV25-1	TRBJ2-3	TGTGCCAGCAGTGAATACTTAGCGGGGGCGACCGGAGATACGCAGTATTTT	CASSEYLAGATGDTQYF
TRBD2	TRBV7-7	TRBJ2-7	TGTGCTAGCAGCTTACCTAGCGGGAGCTACGAGCAGTACTTC	CASSLPSGSYEQYF
TRBD1	TRBV7-3	TRBJ2-1	TGTGCCAGCAGCTTAATTTTATTCCCTAACAGGGGTGCGCGTTTAGGTTCCTACAATGAGCAGTTCTTC	CASSLILFPNRGARLGSYNEQFF